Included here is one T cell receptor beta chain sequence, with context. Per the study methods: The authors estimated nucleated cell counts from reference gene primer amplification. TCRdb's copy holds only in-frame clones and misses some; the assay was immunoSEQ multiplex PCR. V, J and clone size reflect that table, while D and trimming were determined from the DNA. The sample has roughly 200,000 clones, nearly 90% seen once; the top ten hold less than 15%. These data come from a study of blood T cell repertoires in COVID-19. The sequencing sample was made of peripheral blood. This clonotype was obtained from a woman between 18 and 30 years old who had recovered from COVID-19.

The CDR3 here is CASTPFPRAGNEQFF. The CDR3 nucleotides are TGCGCCAGCACCCCTTTCCCCAGGGCCGGCAATGAGCAGTTCTTC. J is TRBJ2-1 and V is TRBV5-1, with D perhaps TRBD1 (5 bases). CDR1 is SGHRS and CDR2 is YFSETQ in the germline V gene. The CDR3 consists of 15 residues. The V end lost 6 bases, the J end lost 6 bases, and 19 bases lay between the germline ends.